The source of this T cell receptor (beta chain) is a study of blood T cell repertoires in COVID-19. Study summary: Specimens from acute and convalescent COVID-19 originated in the United States, Italy and Spain. T cells, B-cell-depleted T cells, or PBMCs provided the cDNA or gDNA that served as material.

Germline lookup yields CDR1 SEHNR and CDR2 FQNEAQ (reference sequence). Trimming took 1 base from V and 8 from J, leaving 5 bases between them. This CDR3 comprises 11 residues. Original methodology: Scientists estimated how many nucleated cells there were by amplifying reference gene primers. Here immunoSEQ multiplex PCR was the method, and the copy in TCRdb shows in-frame clones only, minus some. V and J calls and clone size follow that table, whereas D and trimming were derived from the DNA. The table has about 120,000 clones, roughly 82% seen once. Concerning this clone itself: Additional DNA sequences in this sample encode the identical CDR3.

The chain couples TRBV7-9 to TRBJ1-2; D is uncertain. The TCR originated in a human donor in a cohort sampled during active COVID-19. The sequenced material came from peripheral blood. The CDR3 spells CASSLGRGYTF. CDR3 sequence (DNA): TGTGCCAGCAGCTTAGGGAGGGGCTACACCTTC.